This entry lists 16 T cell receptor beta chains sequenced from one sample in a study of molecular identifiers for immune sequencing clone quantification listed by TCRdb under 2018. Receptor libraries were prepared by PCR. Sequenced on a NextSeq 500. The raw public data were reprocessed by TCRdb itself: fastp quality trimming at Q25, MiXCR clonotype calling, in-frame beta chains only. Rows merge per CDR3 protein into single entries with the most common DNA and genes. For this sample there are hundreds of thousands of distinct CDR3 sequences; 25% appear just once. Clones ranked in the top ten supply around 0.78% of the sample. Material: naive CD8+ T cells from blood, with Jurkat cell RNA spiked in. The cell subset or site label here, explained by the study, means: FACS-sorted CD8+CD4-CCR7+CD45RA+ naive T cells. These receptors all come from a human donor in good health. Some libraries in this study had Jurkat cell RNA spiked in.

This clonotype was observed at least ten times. Written as DNA, the CDR3 is TGTGCCAGCAGTCTCTCACGGGGCTCTGGGGCCAACGTCCTGACTTTC. Translation gives CASSLSRGSGANVLTF. This sequence joins TRBV12-3 or TRBV12-4 and TRBJ2-6, with TRBD2 as a possible D gene (5 bases). The CDR3 consists of 16 residues. The V end was cut by 5 bases, the J end by 0 bases, with 11 bases between.

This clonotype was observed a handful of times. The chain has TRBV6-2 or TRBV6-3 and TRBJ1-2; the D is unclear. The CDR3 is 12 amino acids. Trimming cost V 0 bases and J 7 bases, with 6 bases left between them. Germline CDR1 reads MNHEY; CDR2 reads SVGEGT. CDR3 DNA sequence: TGTGCCAGCAGTTACTCGACGTCTGGCTACACCTTC. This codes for CASSYSTSGYTF.

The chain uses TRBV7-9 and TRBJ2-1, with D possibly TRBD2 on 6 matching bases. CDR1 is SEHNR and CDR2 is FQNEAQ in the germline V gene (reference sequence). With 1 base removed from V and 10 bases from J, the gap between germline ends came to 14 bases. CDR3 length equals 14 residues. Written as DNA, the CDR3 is TGTGCCAGCAGCTTAGGGTCCGCGGGGCCCGAGCAGTTCTTC. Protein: CASSLGSAGPEQFF. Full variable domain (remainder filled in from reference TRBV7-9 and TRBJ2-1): DTGVSQNPRHKITKRGQNVTFRCDPISEHNRLYWYRQTLGQGPEFLTYFQNEAQLEKSRLLSDRFSAERPKGSFSTLEIQRTEQGDSAMYLCASSLGSAGPEQFFGPGTRLTVL.

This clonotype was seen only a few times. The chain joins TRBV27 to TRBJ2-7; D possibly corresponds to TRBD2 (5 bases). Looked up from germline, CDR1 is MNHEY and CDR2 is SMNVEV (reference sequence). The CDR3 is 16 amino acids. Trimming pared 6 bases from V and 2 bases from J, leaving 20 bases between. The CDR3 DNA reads TGTGCCAGCAGCGCCGACGGACTTCAGAGACCCTACGAGCAGTACTTC. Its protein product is CASSADGLQRPYEQYF.

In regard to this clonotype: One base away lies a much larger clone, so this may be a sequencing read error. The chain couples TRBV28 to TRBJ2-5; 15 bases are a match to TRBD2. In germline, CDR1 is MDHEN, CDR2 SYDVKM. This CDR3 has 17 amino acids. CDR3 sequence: CASRPKGGLAGGETQCF. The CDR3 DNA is TGTGCCAGCCGACCCAAGGGGGGACTAGCGGGAGGAGAGACCCAGTGCTTC.

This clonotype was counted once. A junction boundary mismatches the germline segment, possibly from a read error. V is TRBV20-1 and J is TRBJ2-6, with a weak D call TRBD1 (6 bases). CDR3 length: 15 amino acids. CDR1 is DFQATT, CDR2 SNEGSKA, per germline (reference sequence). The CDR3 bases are TGCAGTGCTCGAGAACAGGGATCTGGGGCCAACGTCCTGACTTTC. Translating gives CSAREQGSGANVLTF.

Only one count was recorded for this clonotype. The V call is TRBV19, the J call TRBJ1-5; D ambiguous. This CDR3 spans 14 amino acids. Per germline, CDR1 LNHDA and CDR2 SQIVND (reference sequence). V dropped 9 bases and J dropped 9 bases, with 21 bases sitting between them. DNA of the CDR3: TGTGCCAGCACCACGGGGTTTATGGATCCGCCCCAGCATTTT. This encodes CASTTGFMDPPQHF.

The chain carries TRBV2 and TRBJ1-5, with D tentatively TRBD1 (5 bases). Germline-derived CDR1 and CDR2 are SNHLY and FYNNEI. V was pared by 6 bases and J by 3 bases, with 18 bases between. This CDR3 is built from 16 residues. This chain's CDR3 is CASRPGPHGLNQPQHF. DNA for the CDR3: TGTGCCAGCAGACCGGGACCCCATGGACTCAATCAGCCCCAGCATTTT.

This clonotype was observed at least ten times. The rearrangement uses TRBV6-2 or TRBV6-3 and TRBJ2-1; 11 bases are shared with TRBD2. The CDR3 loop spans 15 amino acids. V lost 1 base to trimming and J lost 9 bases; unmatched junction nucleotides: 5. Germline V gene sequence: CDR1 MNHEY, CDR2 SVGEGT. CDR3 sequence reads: CASSYFTSGRGEQFF. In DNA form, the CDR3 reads TGTGCCAGCAGTTACTTTACTAGCGGGAGAGGTGAGCAGTTCTTC.

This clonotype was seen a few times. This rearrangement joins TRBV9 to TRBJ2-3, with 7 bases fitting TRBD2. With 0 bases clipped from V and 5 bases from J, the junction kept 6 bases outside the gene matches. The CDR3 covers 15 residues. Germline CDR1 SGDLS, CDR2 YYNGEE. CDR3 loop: CASSVGPPGGDTQYF. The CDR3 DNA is TGTGCCAGCAGCGTAGGGCCCCCGGGGGGAGATACGCAGTATTTT.

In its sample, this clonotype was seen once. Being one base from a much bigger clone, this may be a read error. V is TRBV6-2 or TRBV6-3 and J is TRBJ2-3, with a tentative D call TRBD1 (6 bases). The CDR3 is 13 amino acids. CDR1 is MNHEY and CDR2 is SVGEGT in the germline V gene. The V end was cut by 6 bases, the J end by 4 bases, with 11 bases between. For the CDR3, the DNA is TGTGCCAGCAGGCGACAGGCACCAGATACGCAGTATTTT. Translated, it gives CASRRQAPDTQYF.

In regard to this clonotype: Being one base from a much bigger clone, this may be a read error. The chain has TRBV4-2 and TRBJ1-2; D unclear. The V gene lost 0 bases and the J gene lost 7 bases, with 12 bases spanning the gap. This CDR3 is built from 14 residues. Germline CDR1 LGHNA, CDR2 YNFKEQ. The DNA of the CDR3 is TGTGCCAGCAGCCAAGATTACGGTAGTGGTGGCTACACCTTC. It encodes CASSQDYGSGGYTF.

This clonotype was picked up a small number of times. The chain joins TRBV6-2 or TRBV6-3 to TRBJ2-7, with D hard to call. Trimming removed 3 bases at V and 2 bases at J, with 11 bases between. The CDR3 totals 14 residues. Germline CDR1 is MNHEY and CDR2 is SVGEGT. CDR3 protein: CASSYRNIAYEQYF. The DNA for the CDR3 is TGTGCCAGCAGTTATCGCAACATAGCCTACGAGCAGTACTTC.

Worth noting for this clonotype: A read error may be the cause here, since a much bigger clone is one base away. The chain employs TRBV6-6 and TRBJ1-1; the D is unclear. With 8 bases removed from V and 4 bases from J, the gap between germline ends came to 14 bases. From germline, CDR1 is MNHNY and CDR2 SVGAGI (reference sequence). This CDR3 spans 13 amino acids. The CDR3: CASAEGPSTEAFF. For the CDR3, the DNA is TGTGCCAGCGCGGAAGGACCGAGCACTGAAGCTTTCTTT.

In DNA, the CDR3 is TGTGCCAGCAGCCGAAACACTGGACAGGGAGGAACCGGGGAGCTGTTTTTT. Translation: CASSRNTGQGGTGELFF. This chain connects TRBV28 to TRBJ2-2, with 8 bases that match TRBD1. The germline gives CDR1 MDHEN, CDR2 SYDVKM. Trimming removed 6 bases from V and 5 bases from J; junction bases left unmatched: 14. The CDR3 runs to 17 residues.

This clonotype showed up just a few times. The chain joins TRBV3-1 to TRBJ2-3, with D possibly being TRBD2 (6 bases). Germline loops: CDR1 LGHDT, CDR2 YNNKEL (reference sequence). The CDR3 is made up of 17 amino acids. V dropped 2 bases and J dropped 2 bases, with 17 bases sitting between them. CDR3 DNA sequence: TGTGCCAGCAGCCAATTCTCCCGGCGGGACTCCACAGATACGCAGTATTTT. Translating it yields CASSQFSRRDSTDTQYF.